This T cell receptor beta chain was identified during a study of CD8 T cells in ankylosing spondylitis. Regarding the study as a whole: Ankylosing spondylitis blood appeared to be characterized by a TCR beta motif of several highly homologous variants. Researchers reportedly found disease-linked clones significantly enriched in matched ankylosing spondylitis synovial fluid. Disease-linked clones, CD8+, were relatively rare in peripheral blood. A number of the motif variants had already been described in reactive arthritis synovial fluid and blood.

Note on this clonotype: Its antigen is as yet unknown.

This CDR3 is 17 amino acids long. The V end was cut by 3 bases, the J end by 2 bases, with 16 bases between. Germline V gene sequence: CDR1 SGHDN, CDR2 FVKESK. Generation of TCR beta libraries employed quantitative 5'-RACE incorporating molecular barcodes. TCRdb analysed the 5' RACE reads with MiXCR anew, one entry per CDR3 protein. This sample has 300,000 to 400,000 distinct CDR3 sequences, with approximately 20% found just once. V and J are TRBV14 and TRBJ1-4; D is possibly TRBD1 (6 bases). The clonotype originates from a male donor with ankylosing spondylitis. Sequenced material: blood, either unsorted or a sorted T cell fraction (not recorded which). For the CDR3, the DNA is TGTGCCAGCAGCCAGGAGCAGGGGCCTGTGACTAATGAAAAACTGTTTTTT. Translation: CASSQEQGPVTNEKLFF. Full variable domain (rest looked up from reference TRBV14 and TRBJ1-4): EAGVTQFPSHSVIEKGQTVTLRCDPISGHDNLYWYRRVMGKEIKFLLHFVKESKQDESGMPNNRFLAERTGGTYSTLKVQPAELEDSGVYFCASSQEQGPVTNEKLFFGSGTQLSVL.